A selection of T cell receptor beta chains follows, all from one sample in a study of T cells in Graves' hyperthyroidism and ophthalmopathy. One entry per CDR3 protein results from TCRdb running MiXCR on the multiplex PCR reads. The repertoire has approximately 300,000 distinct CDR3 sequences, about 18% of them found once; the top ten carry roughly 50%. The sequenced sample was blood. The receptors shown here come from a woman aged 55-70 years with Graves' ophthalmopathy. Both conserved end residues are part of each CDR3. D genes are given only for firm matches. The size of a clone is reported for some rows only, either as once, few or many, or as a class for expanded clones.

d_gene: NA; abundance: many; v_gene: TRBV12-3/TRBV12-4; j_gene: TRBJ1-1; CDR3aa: CASTERAGNTEAFF; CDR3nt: TGTGCCAGCACCGAACGGGCAGGGAACACTGAAGCTTTCTTT
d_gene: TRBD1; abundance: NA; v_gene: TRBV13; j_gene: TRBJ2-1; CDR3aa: CASSAVCRDRGLTEQFF; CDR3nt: TGTGCCAGCAGCGCTGTATGCCGGGACAGGGGTCTCACTGAGCAGTTCTTC
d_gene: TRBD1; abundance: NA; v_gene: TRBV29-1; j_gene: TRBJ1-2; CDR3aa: CSVDAGQGYYGYTF; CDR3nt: TGCAGCGTGGATGCAGGACAGGGGTACTATGGCTACACCTTC
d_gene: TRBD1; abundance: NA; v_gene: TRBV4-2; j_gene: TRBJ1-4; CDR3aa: CASSDGTGGGEKLFF; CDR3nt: TGTGCCAGCAGCGATGGGACAGGGGGCGGTGAAAAACTGTTTTTT
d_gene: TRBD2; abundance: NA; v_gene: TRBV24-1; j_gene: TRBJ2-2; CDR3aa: CATSDLLAGNTGELFF; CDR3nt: TGTGCCACCAGTGATTTACTAGCGGGGAACACCGGGGAGCTGTTTTTT
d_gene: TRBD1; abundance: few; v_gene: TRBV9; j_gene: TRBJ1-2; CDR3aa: CASSPGQGGYGYTF; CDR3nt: TGTGCCAGCAGCCCGGGACAGGGAGGCTATGGCTACACCTTC
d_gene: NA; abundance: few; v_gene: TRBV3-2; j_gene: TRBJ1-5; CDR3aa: CASSQDPSRDRDNQPQHF; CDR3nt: TGTGCCAGCAGCCAAGATCCGTCCCGGGACAGGGACAATCAGCCCCAGCATTTT
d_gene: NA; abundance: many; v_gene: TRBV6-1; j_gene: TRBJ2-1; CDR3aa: CASSALPGGRNEQFF; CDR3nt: TGTGCCAGCAGTGCCCTCCCTGGAGGTCGTAATGAGCAGTTCTTC
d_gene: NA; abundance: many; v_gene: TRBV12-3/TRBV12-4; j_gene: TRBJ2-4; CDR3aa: CASTSGLAKNIQYF; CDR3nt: TGTGCCAGCACCTCCGGGCTAGCCAAAAACATTCAGTACTTC
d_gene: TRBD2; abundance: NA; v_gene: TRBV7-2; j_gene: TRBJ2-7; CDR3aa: CASSYTSGGDNYEQYF; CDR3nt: TGTGCCAGCAGTTACACTAGCGGGGGGGATAACTACGAGCAGTACTTC
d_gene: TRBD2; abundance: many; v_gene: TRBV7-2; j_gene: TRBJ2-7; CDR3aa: CASSSTGGGYEQYF; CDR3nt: TGTGCCAGCAGCTCAACTGGGGGGGGCTACGAGCAGTACTTC
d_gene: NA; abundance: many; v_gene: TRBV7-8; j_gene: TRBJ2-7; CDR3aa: CASSLGPPGPYEQYF; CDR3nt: TGTGCCAGCAGCTTAGGTCCCCCAGGGCCGTACGAGCAGTACTTC
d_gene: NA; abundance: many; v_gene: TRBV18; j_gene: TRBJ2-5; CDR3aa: CASSPPAGRETQYF; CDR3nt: TGTGCCAGCTCACCACCGGCAGGGCGGGAGACCCAGTACTTC
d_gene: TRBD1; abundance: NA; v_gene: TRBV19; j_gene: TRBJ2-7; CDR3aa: CASSPWDRGNEQYF; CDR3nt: TGTGCCAGTAGTCCATGGGACAGGGGGAACGAGCAGTACTTC
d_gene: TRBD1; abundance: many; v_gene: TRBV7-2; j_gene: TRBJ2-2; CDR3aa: CASRRQGYTGELFF; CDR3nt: TGTGCCAGCAGGAGACAGGGATACACCGGGGAGCTGTTTTTT
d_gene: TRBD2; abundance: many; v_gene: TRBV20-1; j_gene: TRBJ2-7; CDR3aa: CSADGQRGYEQYF; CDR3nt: TGCAGTGCTGACGGACAGCGGGGGTACGAGCAGTACTTC
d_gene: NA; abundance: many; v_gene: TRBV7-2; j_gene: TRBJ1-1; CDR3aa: CASSLGSANTEAFF; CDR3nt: TGTGCCAGCAGCTTAGGTTCGGCGAACACTGAAGCTTTCTTT
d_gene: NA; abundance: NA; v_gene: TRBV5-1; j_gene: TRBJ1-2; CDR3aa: CASSLSGDTNYGYTF; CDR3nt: TGCGCCAGCAGCTTATCAGGGGACACTAACTATGGCTACACCTTC
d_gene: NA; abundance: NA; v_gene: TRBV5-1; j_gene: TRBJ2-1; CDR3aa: CASSLDPGSYNEQFF; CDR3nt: TGCGCCAGCAGCCTAGACCCGGGCTCCTACAATGAGCAGTTCTTC
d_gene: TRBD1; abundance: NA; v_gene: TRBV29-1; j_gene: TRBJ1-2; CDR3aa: CSARRTGLYGYTF; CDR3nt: TGCAGCGCTCGAAGGACAGGACTATATGGCTACACCTTC
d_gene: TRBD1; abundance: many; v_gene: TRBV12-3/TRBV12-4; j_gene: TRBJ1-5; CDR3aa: CASSFRTGINQPQHF; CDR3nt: TGTGCCAGCAGTTTCAGGACAGGGATCAATCAGCCCCAGCATTTT
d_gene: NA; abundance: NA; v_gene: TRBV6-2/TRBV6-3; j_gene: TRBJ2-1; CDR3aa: CASRGGRGLLYNEQFF; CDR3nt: TGTGCCAGCAGGGGAGGCAGGGGACTCCTCTACAATGAGCAGTTCTTC
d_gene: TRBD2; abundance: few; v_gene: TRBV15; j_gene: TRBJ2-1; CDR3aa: CATSSRLAHEQFF; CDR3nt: TGTGCCACCAGCAGCCGACTAGCCCATGAGCAGTTCTTC
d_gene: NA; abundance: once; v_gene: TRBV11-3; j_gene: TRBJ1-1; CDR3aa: CASSRDRYTEAFF; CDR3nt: TGTGCCAGCAGCCGGGACCGCTACACTGAAGCTTTCTTT
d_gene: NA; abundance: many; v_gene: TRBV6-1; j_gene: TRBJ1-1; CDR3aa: CASIPRGGEAFF; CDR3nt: TGTGCCAGCATCCCACGGGGGGGAGAAGCTTTCTTT
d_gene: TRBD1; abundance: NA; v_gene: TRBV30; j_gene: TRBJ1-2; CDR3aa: CAGQGDNYGYAF; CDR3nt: TGTGCCGGTCAGGGGGATAACTATGGCTACGCCTTC
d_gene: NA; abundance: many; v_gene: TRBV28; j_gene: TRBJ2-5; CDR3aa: CASSKDGGETQYF; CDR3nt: TGTGCCAGCAGTAAAGATGGTGGTGAGACCCAGTACTTC
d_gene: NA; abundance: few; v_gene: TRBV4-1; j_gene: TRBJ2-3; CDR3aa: CASSQGPDGTQYF; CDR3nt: TGCGCCAGCAGCCAAGGGCCTGACGGTACGCAGTATTTT
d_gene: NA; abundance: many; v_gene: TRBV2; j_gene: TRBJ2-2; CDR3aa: CASSERQYGELFF; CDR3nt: TGTGCCAGCAGTGAACGGCAGTACGGGGAGCTGTTTTTT
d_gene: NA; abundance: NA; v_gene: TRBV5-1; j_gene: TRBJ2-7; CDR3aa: CASSWDQAPPIEQYF; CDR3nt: TGCGCCAGCAGCTGGGACCAGGCCCCCCCAATCGAGCAGTACTTC
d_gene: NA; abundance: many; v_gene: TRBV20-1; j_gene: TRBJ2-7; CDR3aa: CSARDRLVHEQYF; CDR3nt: TGCAGTGCTAGAGATCGCCTGGTCCACGAGCAGTACTTC
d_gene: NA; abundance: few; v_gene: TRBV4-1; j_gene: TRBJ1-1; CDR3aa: CASSQIVGRHTEAFF; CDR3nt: TGCGCCAGCAGCCAAATCGTAGGAAGGCACACTGAAGCTTTCTTT
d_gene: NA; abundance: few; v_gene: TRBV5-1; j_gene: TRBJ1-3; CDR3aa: CASSLESTASGNTIYF; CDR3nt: TGCGCCAGCAGCTTGGAATCGACAGCCTCTGGAAACACCATATATTTT
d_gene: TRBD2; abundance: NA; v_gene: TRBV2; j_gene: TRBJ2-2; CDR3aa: CASSERGNVAGELFF; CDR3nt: TGTGCCAGCAGTGAGCGGGGGAATGTCGCCGGGGAGCTGTTTTTT
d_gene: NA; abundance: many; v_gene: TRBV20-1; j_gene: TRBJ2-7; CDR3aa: CSARVGGSEQYF; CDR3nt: TGCAGTGCTAGAGTGGGGGGTTCCGAGCAGTACTTC
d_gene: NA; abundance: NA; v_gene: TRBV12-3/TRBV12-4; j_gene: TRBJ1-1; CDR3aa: CASSLKGGAHTEAFF; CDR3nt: TGTGCCAGCAGTCTCAAGGGGGGGGCGCATACTGAAGCTTTCTTT
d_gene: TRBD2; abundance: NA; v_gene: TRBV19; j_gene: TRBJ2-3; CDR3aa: CASSIAGGVPDTQYF; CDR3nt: TGTGCCAGTAGTATAGCCGGGGGGGTCCCAGATACGCAGTATTTT
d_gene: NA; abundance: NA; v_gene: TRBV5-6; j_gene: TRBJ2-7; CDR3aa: CASSPVGTYEQYF; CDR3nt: TGTGCCAGCAGCCCCGTGGGAACCTACGAGCAGTACTTC